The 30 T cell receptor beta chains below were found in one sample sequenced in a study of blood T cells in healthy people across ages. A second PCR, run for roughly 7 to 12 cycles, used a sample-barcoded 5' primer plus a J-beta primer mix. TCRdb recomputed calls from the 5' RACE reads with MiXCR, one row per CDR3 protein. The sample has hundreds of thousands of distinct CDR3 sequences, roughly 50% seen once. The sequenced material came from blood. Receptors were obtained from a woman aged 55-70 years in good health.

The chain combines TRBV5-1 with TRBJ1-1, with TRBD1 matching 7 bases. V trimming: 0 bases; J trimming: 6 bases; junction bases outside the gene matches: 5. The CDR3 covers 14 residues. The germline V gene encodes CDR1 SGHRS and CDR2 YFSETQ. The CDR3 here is CASSLGQGSAEAFF. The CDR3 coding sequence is TGCGCCAGCAGCTTGGGACAGGGATCGGCTGAAGCTTTCTTT.

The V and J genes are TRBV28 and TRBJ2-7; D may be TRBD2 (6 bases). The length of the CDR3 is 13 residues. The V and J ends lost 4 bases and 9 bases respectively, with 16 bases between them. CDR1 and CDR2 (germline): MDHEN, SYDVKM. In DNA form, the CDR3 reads TGTGCCAGCAGTTCTGGACTAACCTACTGGCAGTACTTC. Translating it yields CASSSGLTYWQYF.

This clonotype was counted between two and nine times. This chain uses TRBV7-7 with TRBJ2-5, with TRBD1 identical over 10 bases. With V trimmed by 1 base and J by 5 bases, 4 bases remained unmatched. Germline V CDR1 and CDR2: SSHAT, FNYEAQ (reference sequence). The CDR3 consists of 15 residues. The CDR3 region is CASSLDGTGDETQYF. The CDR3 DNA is TGTGCCAGCAGCTTAGACGGGACAGGGGACGAGACCCAGTACTTC.

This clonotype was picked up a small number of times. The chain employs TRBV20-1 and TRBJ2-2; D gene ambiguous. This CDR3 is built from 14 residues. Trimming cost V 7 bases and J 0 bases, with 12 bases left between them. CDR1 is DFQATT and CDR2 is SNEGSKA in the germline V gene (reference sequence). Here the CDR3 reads CSGVGNANTGELFF. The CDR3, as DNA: TGCAGTGGTGTAGGGAACGCGAACACCGGGGAGCTGTTTTTT.

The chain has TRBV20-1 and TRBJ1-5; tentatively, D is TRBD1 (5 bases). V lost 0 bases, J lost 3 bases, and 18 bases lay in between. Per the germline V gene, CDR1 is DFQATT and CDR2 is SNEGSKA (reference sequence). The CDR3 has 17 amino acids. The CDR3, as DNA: TGCAGTGCTAGAGAGGGGCTTCTACTGGGGCTCAATCAGCCCCAGCATTTT. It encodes CSAREGLLLGLNQPQHF.

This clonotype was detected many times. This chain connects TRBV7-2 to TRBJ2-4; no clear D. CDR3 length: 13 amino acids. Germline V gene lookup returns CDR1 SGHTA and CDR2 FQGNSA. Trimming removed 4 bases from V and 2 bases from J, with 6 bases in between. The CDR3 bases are TGTGCCAGCAGCTCGGGCCCCAAAAACATTCAGTACTTC. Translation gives CASSSGPKNIQYF.

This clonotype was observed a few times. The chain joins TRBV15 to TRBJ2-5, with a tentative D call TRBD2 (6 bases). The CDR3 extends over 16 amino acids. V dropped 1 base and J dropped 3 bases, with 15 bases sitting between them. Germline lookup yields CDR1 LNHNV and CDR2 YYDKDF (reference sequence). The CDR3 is CATSRGRIGGEETQYF. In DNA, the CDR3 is TGTGCCACCAGCAGAGGACGGATCGGCGGGGAAGAGACCCAGTACTTC. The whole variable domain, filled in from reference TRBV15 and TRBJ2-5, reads DAMVIQNPRYQVTQFGKPVTLSCSQTLNHNVMYWYQQKSSQAPKLLFHYYDKDFNNEADTPDNFQSRRPNTSFCFLDIRSPGLGDTAMYLCATSRGRIGGEETQYFGPGTRLLVL.

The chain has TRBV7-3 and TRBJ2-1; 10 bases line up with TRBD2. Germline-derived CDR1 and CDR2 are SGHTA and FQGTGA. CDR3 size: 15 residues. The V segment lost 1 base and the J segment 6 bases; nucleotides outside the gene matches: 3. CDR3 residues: CASSLSSGRANEQFF. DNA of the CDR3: TGTGCCAGCAGCTTAAGCAGCGGGAGGGCCAATGAGCAGTTCTTC. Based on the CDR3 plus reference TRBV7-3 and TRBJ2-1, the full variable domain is GAGVSQTPSNKVTEKGKYVELRCDPISGHTALYWYRQSLGQGPEFLIYFQGTGAADDSGLPNDRFFAVRPEGSVSTLKIQRTERGDSAVYLCASSLSSGRANEQFFGPGTRLTVL.

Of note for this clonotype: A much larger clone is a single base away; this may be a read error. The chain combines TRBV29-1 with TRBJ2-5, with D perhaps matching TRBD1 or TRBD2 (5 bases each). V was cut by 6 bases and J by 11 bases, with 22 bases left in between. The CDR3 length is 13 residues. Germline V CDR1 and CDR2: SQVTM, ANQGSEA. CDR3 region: CSVEQGDAYGQYF. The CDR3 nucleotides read TGCAGCGTAGAACAAGGGGACGCCTACGGGCAGTACTTC.

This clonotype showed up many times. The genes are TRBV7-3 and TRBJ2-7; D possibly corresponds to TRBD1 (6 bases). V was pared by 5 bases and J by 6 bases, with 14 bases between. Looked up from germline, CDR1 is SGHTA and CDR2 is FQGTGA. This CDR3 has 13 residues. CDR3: CASSASRTAEQYF. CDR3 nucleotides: TGTGCCAGCAGCGCGTCCCGGACAGCCGAGCAGTACTTC.

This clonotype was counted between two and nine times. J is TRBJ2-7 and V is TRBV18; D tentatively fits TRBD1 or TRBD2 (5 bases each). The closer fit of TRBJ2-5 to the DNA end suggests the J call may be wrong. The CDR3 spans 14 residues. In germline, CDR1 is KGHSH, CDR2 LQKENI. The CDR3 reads CASSPGRTQETQYF. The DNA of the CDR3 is TGTGCCAGCTCACCGGGACGGACCCAAGAGACCCAGTACTTC.

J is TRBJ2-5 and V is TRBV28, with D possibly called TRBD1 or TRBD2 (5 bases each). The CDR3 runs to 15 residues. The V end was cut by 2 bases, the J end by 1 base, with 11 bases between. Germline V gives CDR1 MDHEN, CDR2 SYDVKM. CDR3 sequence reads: CASSLELGVQETQYF. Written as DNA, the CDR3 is TGTGCCAGCAGTTTAGAGTTGGGGGTCCAAGAGACCCAGTACTTC. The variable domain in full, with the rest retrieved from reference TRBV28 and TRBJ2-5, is DVKVTQSSRYLVKRTGEKVFLECVQDMDHENMFWYRQDPGLGLRLIYFSYDVKMKEKGDIPEGYSVSREKKERFSLILESASTNQTSMYLCASSLELGVQETQYFGPGTRLLVL.

Here the CDR3 reads CASSEWETGELFF. The DNA of the CDR3 is TGTGCCAGCAGTGAATGGGAGACCGGGGAGCTGTTTTTT. The chain has TRBV2 and TRBJ2-2, with a possible D match to TRBD2 (5 bases). The CDR3 has 13 residues. V was clipped by 2 bases and J by 5 bases, with 6 bases between them. Germline CDR1 reads SNHLY; CDR2 reads FYNNEI. Combining the CDR3 with reference TRBV2 and TRBJ2-2 gives the whole variable domain EPEVTQTPSHQVTQMGQEVILRCVPISNHLYFYWYRQILGQKVEFLVSFYNNEISEKSEIFDDQFSVERPDGSNFTLKIRSTKLEDSAMYFCASSEWETGELFFGEGSRLTVL.

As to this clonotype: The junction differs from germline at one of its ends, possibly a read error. For the CDR3, the DNA is TGCAGTGCTCCCGACAGCTCCTACAATGATCAGTTCTTC. Translation: CSAPDSSYNDQFF. The chain employs TRBV20-1 and TRBJ2-1, with D perhaps TRBD1 (5 bases). The CDR3 runs 13 residues. Germline CDR1 reads DFQATT; CDR2 reads SNEGSKA (reference sequence).

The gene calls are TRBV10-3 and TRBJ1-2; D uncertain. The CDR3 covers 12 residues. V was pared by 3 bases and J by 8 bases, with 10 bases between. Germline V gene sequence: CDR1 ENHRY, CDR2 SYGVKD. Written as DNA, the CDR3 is TGTGCCATCAGTGACCGACATCCGGGCTACACCTTC. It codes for CAISDRHPGYTF.

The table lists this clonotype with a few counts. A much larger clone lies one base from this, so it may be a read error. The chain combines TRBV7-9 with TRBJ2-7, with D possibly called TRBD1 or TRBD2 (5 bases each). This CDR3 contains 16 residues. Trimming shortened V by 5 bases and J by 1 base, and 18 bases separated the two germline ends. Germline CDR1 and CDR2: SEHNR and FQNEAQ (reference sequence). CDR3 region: CASSPRVGVISYEQYF. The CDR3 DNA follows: TGTGCCAGCAGCCCGCGAGTGGGGGTGATATCCTACGAGCAGTACTTC.

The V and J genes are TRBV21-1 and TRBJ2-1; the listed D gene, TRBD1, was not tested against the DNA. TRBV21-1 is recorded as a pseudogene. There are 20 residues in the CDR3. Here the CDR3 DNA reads TGTGCCAGCAGCAAAGGCCTTGACGTGTGCCACCCGGGGGGCGGGAGTGAGCAGTTCTTC. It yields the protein CASSKGLDVCHPGGGSEQFF.

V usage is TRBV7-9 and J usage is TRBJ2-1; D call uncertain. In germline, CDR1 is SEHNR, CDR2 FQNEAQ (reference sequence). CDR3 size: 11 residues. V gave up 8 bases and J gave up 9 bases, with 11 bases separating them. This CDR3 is CASGPGSEQFF. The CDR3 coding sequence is TGTGCCAGCGGCCCCGGTAGTGAGCAGTTCTTC.

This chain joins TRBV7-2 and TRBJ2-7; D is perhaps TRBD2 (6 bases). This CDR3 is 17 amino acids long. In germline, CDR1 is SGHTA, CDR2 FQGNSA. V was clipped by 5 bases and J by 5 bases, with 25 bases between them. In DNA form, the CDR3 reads TGTGCCAGCAGCGCGGAGTGGCGGGAATTGGGAAAGCACGAGCAGTACTTC. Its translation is CASSAEWRELGKHEQYF.

The CDR3 coding sequence is TGTGCCAGCAGTTACCCTACGTTCCGCGGGAAATACGAGCAGTACTTC. It is translated as CASSYPTFRGKYEQYF. The chain is built from TRBV6-2 or TRBV6-3 and TRBJ2-7; maybe TRBD2 (6 bases). In germline, CDR1 is MNHEY, CDR2 SVGEGT. V lost 2 bases, J lost 4 bases, and 18 bases lay in between. CDR3 size: 16 residues.

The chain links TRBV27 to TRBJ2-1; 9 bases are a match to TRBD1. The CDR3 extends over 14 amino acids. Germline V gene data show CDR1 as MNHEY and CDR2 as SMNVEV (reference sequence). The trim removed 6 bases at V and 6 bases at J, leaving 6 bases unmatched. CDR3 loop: CASSPGQGPNEQFF. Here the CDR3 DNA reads TGTGCCAGCAGCCCGGGACAGGGTCCCAATGAGCAGTTCTTC.

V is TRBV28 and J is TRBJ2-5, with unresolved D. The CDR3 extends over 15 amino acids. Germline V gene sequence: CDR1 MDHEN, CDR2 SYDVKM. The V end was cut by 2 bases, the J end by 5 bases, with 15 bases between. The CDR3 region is CASSLLDQRQETQYF. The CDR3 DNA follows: TGTGCCAGCAGTTTACTGGACCAAAGGCAGGAGACCCAGTACTTC.

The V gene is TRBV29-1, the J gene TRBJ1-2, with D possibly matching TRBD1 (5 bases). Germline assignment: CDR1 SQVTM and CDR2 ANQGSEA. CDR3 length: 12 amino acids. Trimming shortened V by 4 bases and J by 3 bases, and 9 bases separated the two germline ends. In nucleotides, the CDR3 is TGCAGCGTTGGAGGGACGGACTATGGCTACACCTTC. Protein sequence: CSVGGTDYGYTF.

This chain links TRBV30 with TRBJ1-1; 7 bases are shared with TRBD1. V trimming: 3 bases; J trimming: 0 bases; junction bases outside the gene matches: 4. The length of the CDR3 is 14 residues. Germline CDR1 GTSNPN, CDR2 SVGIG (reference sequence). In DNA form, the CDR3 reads TGTGCCTGGAGCCCGACAGGGTTGAACACTGAAGCTTTCTTT. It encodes CAWSPTGLNTEAFF.

CDR3 residues: CASSLFEYGYTF. The DNA for the CDR3 is TGTGCCAGCAGTTTATTTGAATATGGCTACACCTTC. This chain connects TRBV12-3 or TRBV12-4 to TRBJ1-2; D unresolved. This CDR3 contains 12 residues. Trimming took off 2 bases at V and 5 bases at J, with 6 bases between the two ends.

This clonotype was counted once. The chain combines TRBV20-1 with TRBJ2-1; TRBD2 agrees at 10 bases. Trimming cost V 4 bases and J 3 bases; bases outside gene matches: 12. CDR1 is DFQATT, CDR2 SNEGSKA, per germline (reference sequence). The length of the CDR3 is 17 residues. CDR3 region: CSATPTPSGSSYNEQFF. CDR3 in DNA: TGCAGTGCTACTCCCACCCCTAGCGGGAGCAGCTACAATGAGCAGTTCTTC.

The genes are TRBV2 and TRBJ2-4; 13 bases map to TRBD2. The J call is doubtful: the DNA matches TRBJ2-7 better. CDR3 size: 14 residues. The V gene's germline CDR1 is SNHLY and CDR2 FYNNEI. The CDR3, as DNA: TGTGCCTCACAAGGACTAGCGGGAGAGGTCGAGCAGTACTTC. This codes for CASQGLAGEVEQYF.

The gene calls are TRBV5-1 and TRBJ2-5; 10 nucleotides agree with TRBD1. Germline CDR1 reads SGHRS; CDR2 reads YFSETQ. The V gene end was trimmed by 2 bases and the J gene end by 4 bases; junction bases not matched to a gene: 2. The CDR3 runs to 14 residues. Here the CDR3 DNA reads TGCGCCAGCAGCTTCCGGGACAGGGGAGAGACCCAGTACTTC. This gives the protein CASSFRDRGETQYF. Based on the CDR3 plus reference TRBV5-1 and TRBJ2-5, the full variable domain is KAGVTQTPRYLIKTRGQQVTLSCSPISGHRSVSWYQQTPGQGLQFLFEYFSETQRNKGNFPGRFSGRQFSNSRSEMNVSTLELGDSALYLCASSFRDRGETQYFGPGTRLLVL.

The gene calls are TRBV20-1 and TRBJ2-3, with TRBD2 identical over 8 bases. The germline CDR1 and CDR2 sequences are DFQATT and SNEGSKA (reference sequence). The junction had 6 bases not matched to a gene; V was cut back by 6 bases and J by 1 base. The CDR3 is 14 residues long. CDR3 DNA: TGCAGTGCCGACGGGAGGGAGGGCACAGATACGCAGTATTTT. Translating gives CSADGREGTDTQYF.

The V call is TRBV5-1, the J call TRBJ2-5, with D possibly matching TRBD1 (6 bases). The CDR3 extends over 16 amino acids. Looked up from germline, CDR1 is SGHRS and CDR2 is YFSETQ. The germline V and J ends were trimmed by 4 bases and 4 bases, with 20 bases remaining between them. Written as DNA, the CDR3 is TGCGCCAGCAGCCGCAACGCAGGGGCGCTAGGAGAGACCCAGTACTTC. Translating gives CASSRNAGALGETQYF.